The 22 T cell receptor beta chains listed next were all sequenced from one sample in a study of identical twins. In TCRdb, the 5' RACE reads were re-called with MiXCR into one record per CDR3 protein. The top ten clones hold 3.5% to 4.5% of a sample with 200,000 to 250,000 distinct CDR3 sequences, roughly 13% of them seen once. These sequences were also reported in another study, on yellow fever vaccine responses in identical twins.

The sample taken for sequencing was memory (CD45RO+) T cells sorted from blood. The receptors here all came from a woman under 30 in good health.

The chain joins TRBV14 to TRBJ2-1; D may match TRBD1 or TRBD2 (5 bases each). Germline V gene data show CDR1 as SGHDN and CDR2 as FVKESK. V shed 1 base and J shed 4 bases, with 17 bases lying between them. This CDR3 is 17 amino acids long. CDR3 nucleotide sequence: TGTGCCAGCAGCCAAGGCCCCGGGGCAGGGCGGTACAATGAGCAGTTCTTC. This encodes CASSQGPGAGRYNEQFF.

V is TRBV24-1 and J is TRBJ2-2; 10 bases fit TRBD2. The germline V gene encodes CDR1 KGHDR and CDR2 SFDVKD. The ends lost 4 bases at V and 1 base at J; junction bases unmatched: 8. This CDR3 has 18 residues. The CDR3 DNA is TGTGCCACCAGTGAATTAGCGGGAGGCTTTGAGAACACCGGGGAGCTGTTTTTT. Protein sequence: CATSELAGGFENTGELFF.

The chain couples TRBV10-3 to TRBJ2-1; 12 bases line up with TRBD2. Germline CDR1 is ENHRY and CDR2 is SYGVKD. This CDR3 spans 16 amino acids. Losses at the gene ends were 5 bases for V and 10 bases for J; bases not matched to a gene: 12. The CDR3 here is CAISTRTSGDLGEQFF. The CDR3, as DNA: TGTGCCATCAGTACTAGGACTAGCGGGGACCTTGGGGAGCAGTTCTTC.

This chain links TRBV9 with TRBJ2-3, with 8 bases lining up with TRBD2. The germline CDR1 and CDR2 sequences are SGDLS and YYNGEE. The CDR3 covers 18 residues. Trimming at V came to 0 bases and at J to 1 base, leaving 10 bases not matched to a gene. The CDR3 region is CASSVAGGASGGTDTQYF. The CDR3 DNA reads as TGTGCCAGCAGCGTAGCCGGGGGGGCTAGCGGAGGCACAGATACGCAGTATTTT.

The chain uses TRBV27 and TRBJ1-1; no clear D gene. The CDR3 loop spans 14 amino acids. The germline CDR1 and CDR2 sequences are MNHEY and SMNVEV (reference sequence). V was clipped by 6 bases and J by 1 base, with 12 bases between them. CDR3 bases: TGTGCCAGCAGCTCCACCTTTCCGAACACTGAAGCTTTCTTT. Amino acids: CASSSTFPNTEAFF.

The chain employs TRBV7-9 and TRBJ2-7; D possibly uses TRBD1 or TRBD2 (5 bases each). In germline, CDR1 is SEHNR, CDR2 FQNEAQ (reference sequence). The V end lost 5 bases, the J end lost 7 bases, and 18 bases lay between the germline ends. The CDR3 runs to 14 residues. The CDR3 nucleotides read TGTGCCAGCAGCGCCGAGGGGTCGTTCAGTGAGCAGTACTTC. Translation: CASSAEGSFSEQYF.

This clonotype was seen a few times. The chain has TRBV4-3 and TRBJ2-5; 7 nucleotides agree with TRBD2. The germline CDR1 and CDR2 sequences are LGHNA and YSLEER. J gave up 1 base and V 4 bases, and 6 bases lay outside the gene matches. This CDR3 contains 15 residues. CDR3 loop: CASSPSTGGQETQYF. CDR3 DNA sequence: TGCGCCAGCAGCCCATCAACGGGGGGCCAAGAGACCCAGTACTTC.

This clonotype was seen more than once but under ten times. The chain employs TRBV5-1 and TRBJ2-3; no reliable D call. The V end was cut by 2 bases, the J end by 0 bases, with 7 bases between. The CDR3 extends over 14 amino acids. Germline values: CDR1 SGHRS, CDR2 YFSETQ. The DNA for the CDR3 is TGCGCCAGCAGCTTCTCTTTCAGCACAGATACGCAGTATTTT. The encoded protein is CASSFSFSTDTQYF.

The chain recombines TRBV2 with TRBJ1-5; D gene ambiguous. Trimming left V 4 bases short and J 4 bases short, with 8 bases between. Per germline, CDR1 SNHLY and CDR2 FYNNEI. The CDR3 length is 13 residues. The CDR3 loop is CASSGQFNQPQHF. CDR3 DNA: TGTGCCAGCAGTGGGCAGTTTAATCAGCCCCAGCATTTT.

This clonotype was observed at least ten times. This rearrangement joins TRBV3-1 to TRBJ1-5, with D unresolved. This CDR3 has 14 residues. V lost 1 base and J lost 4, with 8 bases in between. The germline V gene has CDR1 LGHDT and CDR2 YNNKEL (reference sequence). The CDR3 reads CASSQGWENQPQHF. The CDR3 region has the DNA TGTGCCAGCAGCCAAGGTTGGGAAAATCAGCCCCAGCATTTT.

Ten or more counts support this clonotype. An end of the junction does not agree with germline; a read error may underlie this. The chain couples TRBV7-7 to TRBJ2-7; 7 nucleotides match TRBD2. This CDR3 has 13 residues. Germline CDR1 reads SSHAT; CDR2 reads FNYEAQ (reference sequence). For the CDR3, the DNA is TGTGCTAGCAGTCCTGGACTAGGTGCCGAGCAGTACTTC. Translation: CASSPGLGAEQYF.

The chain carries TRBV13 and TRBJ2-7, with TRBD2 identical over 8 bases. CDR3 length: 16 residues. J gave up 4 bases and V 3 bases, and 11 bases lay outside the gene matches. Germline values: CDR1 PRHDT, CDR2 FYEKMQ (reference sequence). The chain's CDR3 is CASSFGVAGSRYEQYF. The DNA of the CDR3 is TGTGCCAGCAGCTTCGGGGTAGCGGGATCTCGTTACGAGCAGTACTTC.

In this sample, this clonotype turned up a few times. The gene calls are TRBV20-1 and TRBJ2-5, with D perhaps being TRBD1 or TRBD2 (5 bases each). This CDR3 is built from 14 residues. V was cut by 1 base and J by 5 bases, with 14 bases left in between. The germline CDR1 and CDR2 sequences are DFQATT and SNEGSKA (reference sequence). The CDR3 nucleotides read TGCAGTGCTAGAGCGGGCAGGGAGTATGAGACCCAGTACTTC. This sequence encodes CSARAGREYETQYF.

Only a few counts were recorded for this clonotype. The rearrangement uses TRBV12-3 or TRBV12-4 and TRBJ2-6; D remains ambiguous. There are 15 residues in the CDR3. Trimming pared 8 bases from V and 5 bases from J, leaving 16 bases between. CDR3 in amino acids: CASRYESSRANVLTF. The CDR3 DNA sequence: TGTGCCAGCCGTTACGAGAGTAGTCGGGCCAACGTCCTGACTTTC.

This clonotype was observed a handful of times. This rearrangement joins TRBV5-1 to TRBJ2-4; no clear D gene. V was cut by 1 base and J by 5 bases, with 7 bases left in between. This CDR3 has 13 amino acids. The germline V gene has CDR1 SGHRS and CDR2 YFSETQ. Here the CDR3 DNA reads TGCGCCAGCAGCTTGACAGTACAAAACATTCAGTACTTC. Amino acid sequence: CASSLTVQNIQYF.

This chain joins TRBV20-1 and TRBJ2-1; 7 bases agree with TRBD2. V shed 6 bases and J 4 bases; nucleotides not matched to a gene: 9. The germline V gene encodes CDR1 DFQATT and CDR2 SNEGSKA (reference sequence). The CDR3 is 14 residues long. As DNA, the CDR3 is TGCAGTGCCCCCAGGGAGGGTCCTTACAATGAGCAGTTCTTC. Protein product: CSAPREGPYNEQFF.

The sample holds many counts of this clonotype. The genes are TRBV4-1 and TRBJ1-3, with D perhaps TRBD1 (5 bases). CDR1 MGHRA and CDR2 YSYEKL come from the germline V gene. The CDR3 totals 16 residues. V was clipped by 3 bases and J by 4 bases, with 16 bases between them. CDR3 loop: CASSQAPGTPGNTIYF. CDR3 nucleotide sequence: TGCGCCAGCAGCCAGGCTCCCGGGACCCCCGGAAACACCATATATTTT.

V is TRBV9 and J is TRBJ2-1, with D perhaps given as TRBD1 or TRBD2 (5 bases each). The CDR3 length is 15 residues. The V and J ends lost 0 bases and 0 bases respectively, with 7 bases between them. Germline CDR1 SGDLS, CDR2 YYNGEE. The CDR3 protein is CASSVDGTSYNEQFF. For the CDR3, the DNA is TGTGCCAGCAGCGTAGACGGGACCTCCTACAATGAGCAGTTCTTC.

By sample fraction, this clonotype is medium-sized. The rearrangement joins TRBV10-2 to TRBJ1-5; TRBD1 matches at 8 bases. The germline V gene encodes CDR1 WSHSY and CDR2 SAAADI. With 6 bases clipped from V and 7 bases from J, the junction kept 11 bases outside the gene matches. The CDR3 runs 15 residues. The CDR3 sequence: CASRGHGQGEQPQHF. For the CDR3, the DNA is TGCGCCAGCAGAGGCCATGGACAGGGCGAGCAGCCCCAGCATTTT.

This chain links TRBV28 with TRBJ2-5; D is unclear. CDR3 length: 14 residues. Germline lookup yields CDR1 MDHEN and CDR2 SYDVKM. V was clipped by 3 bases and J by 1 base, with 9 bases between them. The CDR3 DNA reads TGTGCCAGCAGTTTGGTCGGCCTCCAAGAGACCCAGTACTTC. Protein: CASSLVGLQETQYF. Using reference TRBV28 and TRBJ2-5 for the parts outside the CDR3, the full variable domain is DVKVTQSSRYLVKRTGEKVFLECVQDMDHENMFWYRQDPGLGLRLIYFSYDVKMKEKGDIPEGYSVSREKKERFSLILESASTNQTSMYLCASSLVGLQETQYFGPGTRLLVL.

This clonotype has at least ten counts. CDR3 nucleotide sequence: TGTGCCAGCAGCCGAGCGGACAGGGGGCAAGCTTTCTTT. It yields the protein CASSRADRGQAFF. The V call is TRBV9, the J call TRBJ1-1; TRBD1 matches 11 bases. This CDR3 spans 13 amino acids. V lost 4 bases, J lost 9 bases, and 5 bases stayed unmatched. Germline V gives CDR1 SGDLS, CDR2 YYNGEE.

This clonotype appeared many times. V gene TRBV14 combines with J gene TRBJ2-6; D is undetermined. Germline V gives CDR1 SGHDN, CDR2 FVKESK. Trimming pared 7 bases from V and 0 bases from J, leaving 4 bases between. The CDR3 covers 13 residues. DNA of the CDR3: TGTGCCAGCACCTCCTCTGGGGCCAACGTCCTGACTTTC. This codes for CASTSSGANVLTF.